The clone carrying this T cell receptor (beta chain) showed up many times. The antigen is undetermined. Trimming cost V 0 bases and J 6 bases, with 12 bases left between them. Germline values: CDR1 DFQATT, CDR2 SNEGSKA (reference sequence). The CDR3 has 14 residues. This entry is derived from a study of read filtering for tumor transcriptome and immune sequencing. On the study more broadly: The cohort had approximately 16 men and over twelve women aged about 47 to 80, mean about 67 years. R-ISS stage counts were under ten for I, about 15 for II, 7 for III.

This library used about 360 ng RNA and molecular barcoded adaptors spanning alpha/delta and beta/gamma chains. Using its own MiXCR run on the reads, TCRdb lists one record per CDR3 protein. The sample holds about 25,000 distinct CDR3 sequences, 20% to 25% seen once. General observations from the study: Roughly 80% of IR-seq clonotypes had one read, totaling around 4% of reads; RNA-seq: roughly 76% and 46%.

This chain connects TRBV20-1 to TRBJ1-5; D unclear. The specimen was a population of CD138-negative cells sorted from bone marrow. The clonotype was recovered from a donor at least 40 years old with multiple myeloma. The CDR3 DNA reads TGCAGTGCTAGAGATCTTGCGTTCGGTCAGCCCCAGCATTTT. This encodes CSARDLAFGQPQHF.